This TCR beta chain was obtained from a study of graft-versus-host responses after intestinal transplantation. About the research overall: Each of the recipients got a multivisceral, liver-intestinal, or isolated intestinal transplant. Study results and caveats: Clonal ratios of graft-versus-host to host-versus-graft in allografts were high for patients exhibiting graft-donor T cell macrochimerism. In recipient marrow, GvH clones were found, and some appeared first in ileum or blood. Among circulating GvH clones, peak levels were associated with early post-transplant declines in HvG clones.

TCRdb keeps only in-frame clones here, not all; method: immunoSEQ multiplex PCR. The sample contains 84,000 or so clones, around 83% of which appear only once. The CDR3 extends over 15 amino acids. Germline CDR1 and CDR2: LNHDA and SQIVND (reference sequence). Deletions cut 6 bases from V and 6 bases from J, with 17 bases between. A note on this clone: Its antigen is unknown.

This sample comprised unstimulated CD4+ T cells sorted from spleen or lymph node cells, obtained before intestinal transplant. The receptor was isolated from a human donor who received an intestinal transplant. The chain joins TRBV19 to TRBJ2-2; possibly TRBD2 for D (6 bases). CDR3 in DNA: TGTGCCAGTAGAGGGTGGAGAAGCGGGTCCGGGGAGCTGTTTTTT. Its protein is CASRGWRSGSGELFF.